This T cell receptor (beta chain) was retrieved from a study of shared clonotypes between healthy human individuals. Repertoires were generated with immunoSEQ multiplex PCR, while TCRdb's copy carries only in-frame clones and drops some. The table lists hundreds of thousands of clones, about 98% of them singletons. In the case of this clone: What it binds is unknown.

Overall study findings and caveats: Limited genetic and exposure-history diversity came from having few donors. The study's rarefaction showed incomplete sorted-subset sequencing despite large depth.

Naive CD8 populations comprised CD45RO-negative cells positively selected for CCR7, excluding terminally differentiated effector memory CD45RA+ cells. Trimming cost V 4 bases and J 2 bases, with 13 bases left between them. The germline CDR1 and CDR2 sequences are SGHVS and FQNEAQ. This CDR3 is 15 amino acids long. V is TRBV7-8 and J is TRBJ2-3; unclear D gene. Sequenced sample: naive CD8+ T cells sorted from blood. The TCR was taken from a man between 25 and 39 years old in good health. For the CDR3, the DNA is TGTGCCAGCAGCTCAACTCAGACCCACACAGATACGCAGTATTTT. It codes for CASSSTQTHTDTQYF.